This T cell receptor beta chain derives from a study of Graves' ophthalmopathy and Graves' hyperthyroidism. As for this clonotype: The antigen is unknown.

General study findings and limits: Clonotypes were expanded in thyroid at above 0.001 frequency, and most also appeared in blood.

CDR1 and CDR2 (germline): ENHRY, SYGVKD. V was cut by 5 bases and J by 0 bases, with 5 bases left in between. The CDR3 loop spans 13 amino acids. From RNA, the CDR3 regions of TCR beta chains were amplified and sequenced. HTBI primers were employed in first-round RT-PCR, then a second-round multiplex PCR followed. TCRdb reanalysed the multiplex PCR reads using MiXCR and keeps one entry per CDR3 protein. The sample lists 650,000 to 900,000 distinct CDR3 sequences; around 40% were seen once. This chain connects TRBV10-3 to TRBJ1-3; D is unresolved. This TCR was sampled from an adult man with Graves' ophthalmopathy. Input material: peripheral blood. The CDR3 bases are TGTGCCATCAGTTTGAGCTCTGGAAACACCATATATTTT. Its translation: CAISLSSGNTIYF.